The 21 T cell receptor beta chains given below trace back to one sample, sequenced in a study of long-term antiretroviral therapy in people with HIV. Samples were assayed with immunoSEQ v3.0 at survey level. The data were produced by immunoSEQ multiplex PCR, yet TCRdb's version contains in-frame clones alone and is incomplete. The table includes more than 10,000 clones, 65% to 85% detected once. The material sequenced was unsorted PBMCs, taken 3.4 years after starting antiretroviral therapy. The receptor source for this set is a man aged 35 to 55 with HIV.

A word on this clone: The germline gene is not matched at one end of the junction; a read error may be the cause. CDR3 in DNA: TGTGCCAGCAGGTTGGACAGTGGCACAGATACGCAGTATTTT. Protein sequence: CASRLDSGTDTQYF. This rearrangement joins TRBV5-4 to TRBJ2-3, with D possibly being TRBD1 (6 bases). Germline assignment: CDR1 SGHNT and CDR2 YYREEE (reference sequence). The CDR3 runs 14 residues.

This chain connects TRBV9 to TRBJ2-2; D might be TRBD1 (6 bases). Germline V lookup: CDR1 SGDLS, CDR2 YYNGEE. V was cut by 9 bases and J by 3 bases, with 12 bases left in between. There are 13 residues in the CDR3. Here the CDR3 reads CATRTDDTGELFF. CDR3 bases: TGTGCCACCCGGACAGATGACACCGGGGAGCTGTTTTTT.

This clone showed up just once. The chain links TRBV18 to TRBJ2-7; 7 bases fit TRBD2. Germline V gene sequence: CDR1 KGHSH, CDR2 LQKENI. The CDR3 spans 15 residues. V shed 3 bases and J 4 bases; nucleotides not matched to a gene: 9. CDR3 in DNA: TGTGCCAGCTCACCGGGGACTACCCAGCTTTACGAGCAGTACTTC. Encoded protein: CASSPGTTQLYEQYF.

This clone was counted a few times. The chain employs TRBV27 and TRBJ2-3, with D perhaps matching TRBD1 (6 bases). V shed 4 bases and J shed 6 bases, with 20 bases lying between them. The CDR3 sequence is 16 residues long. CDR1 and CDR2 (germline): MNHEY, SMNVEV (reference sequence). The CDR3 reads CASSWGQGASRDTQYF. CDR3 in DNA: TGTGCCAGCAGTTGGGGGCAGGGCGCTTCCCGGGATACGCAGTATTTT.

The chain uses TRBV5-3 and TRBJ2-3; 11 bases are shared with TRBD2. TRBV5-3 is an ORF for which the function is uncertain. The CDR3 has 16 residues. V lost 6 bases and J lost 3; bases outside the gene matches: 9. The CDR3 DNA is TGTGCCAGAATCATTAGCGGGAGGGCCGGTACAGATACGCAGTATTTT. Its translation: CARIISGRAGTDTQYF.

With respect to this clone: This CDR3 fails to terminate in the conserved phenylalanine or tryptophan, so it likely reflects a read error. It is unclear where the CDR3 begins or ends on the DNA, so no DNA is shown, and the CDR3 is as TCRdb lists it. The chain uses TRBV4-1 and TRBJ2-4; the D call in the table, TRBD2, was not verified against the DNA. From germline, CDR1 is MGHRA and CDR2 YSYEKL. The CDR3 adds up to 13 amino acids, both ends counted. CDR3 residues: CASSQEIERVKFI.

The rearrangement joins TRBV5-4 to TRBJ2-3, with TRBD2 identical over 7 bases. Germline CDR1 is SGHNT and CDR2 is YYREEE (reference sequence). The CDR3 consists of 14 residues. The V and J ends lost 5 bases and 6 bases, in that order; junction bases with no gene match: 9. Here the CDR3 reads CASSLGGDLDTQYF. The DNA for the CDR3 is TGTGCCAGCAGTCTGGGGGGGGATTTGGATACGCAGTATTTT.

The chain couples TRBV27 to TRBJ1-5, with D uncertain. The CDR3 has 11 amino acids. Looked up from germline, CDR1 is MNHEY and CDR2 is SMNVEV (reference sequence). Trimming cost V 8 bases and J 3 bases, with 5 bases left between them. The CDR3 DNA sequence: TGTGCCAGCGGCCTCAATCAGCCCCAGCATTTT. Its translation: CASGLNQPQHF.

This chain connects TRBV29-1 to TRBJ2-7; possible D gene TRBD1, 5 bases. CDR1 and CDR2 (germline): SQVTM, ANQGSEA. This CDR3 has 12 residues. V shed 3 bases and J shed 6 bases, with 12 bases lying between them. CDR3 sequence reads: CSVEGLHGEQYF. The CDR3 DNA is TGCAGCGTTGAGGGGCTTCACGGCGAGCAGTACTTC.

V gene TRBV28 combines with J gene TRBJ2-2; tentative D call: TRBD1 (6 bases). V shed 3 bases and J shed 3 bases, with 11 bases lying between them. The CDR3 has 15 residues. The V gene's germline CDR1 is MDHEN and CDR2 SYDVKM. The CDR3 DNA reads as TGTGCCAGCAGTTTTAGGGGGTCGGACACCGGGGAGCTGTTTTTT. Residues: CASSFRGSDTGELFF.

The gene calls are TRBV19 and TRBJ1-5; 9 positions agree with TRBD1. Germline V gene sequence: CDR1 LNHDA, CDR2 SQIVND (reference sequence). V was clipped by 5 bases and J by 4 bases; unmatched bases: 0. The CDR3 runs 13 residues. The CDR3 loop reads CASSGTGNQPQHF. As DNA, the CDR3 is TGTGCCAGTAGTGGGACAGGGAATCAGCCCCAGCATTTT.

The chain couples TRBV30 to TRBJ2-2; no reliable D call. With 4 bases removed from V and 3 bases from J, the gap between germline ends came to 6 bases. This CDR3 contains 12 residues. Germline CDR1 is GTSNPN and CDR2 is SVGIG (reference sequence). For the CDR3, the DNA is TGTGCCTGGACTCAGTACACCGGGGAGCTGTTTTTT. This gives the protein CAWTQYTGELFF.

The chain carries TRBV5-4 and TRBJ2-1; TRBD2 matches 10 bases. The trim removed 7 bases at V and 9 bases at J, leaving 10 bases unmatched. There are 14 residues in the CDR3. Germline V gives CDR1 SGHNT, CDR2 YYREEE (reference sequence). The CDR3 DNA reads TGTGCCAGCGGAACTAGCGGGAAGTACGGTGAGCAGTTCTTC. It yields the protein CASGTSGKYGEQFF.

There are a few counts of this clone. The rearrangement uses TRBV5-6 and TRBJ1-1; a possible D gene is TRBD1 (5 bases). Germline loops: CDR1 SGHDT, CDR2 YYEEEE. Trimming removed 5 bases from V and 5 bases from J, with 10 bases in between. The CDR3 loop spans 12 amino acids. The CDR3 region has the DNA TGTGCCAGCAGTCAGGGATTTACTGAAGCTTTCTTT. Translating gives CASSQGFTEAFF.

The chain uses TRBV2 and TRBJ1-1, with D possibly being TRBD1 (5 bases). Germline assignment: CDR1 SNHLY and CDR2 FYNNEI. Trimming stripped 8 bases from V and 3 bases from J, with 16 bases between. The CDR3 is 14 residues long. In DNA, the CDR3 is TGTGCCAGCCTCCTCGGACAAATAGACACTGAAGCTTTCTTT. Protein sequence: CASLLGQIDTEAFF.

The chain is built from TRBV10-3 and TRBJ2-7; D is unclear. Germline V CDR1 and CDR2: ENHRY, SYGVKD. CDR3 size: 12 residues. V was trimmed by 8 bases and J by 4 bases, leaving 12 bases between them. This chain's CDR3 is CAISSSDYEQYF. The CDR3 region has the DNA TGTGCCATCTCGAGTTCAGATTACGAGCAGTACTTC.

There are a few counts of this clone. V is TRBV9 and J is TRBJ1-1, with D possibly being TRBD1 (5 bases). Germline V lookup: CDR1 SGDLS, CDR2 YYNGEE. This CDR3 contains 14 residues. V lost 0 bases and J lost 6, with 12 bases in between. The CDR3 DNA follows: TGTGCCAGCAGCGTAGCCCCTAGGGGCGCTGAAGCTTTCTTT. Protein: CASSVAPRGAEAFF.

The chain couples TRBV4-3 to TRBJ2-7; 10 nucleotides align to TRBD1. The trim removed 4 bases at V and 5 bases at J, leaving 11 bases unmatched. The CDR3 is 16 amino acids. The germline gives CDR1 LGHNA, CDR2 YSLEER. The CDR3 loop reads CASSPLGQGVEDEQYF. CDR3 DNA sequence: TGCGCCAGCAGCCCGCTTGGACAGGGGGTAGAGGACGAGCAGTACTTC.

The chain links TRBV30 to TRBJ1-4; D unclear. This CDR3 contains 15 residues. The ends were cut back, 3 bases at V and 3 bases at J, with 14 bases in the middle. Germline lookup yields CDR1 GTSNPN and CDR2 SVGIG (reference sequence). This chain's CDR3 is CAWRGTEHANEKLFF. CDR3 DNA: TGTGCCTGGAGAGGAACAGAGCACGCTAATGAAAAACTGTTTTTT. Combining the CDR3 with reference TRBV30 and TRBJ1-4 gives the whole variable domain SQTIHQWPATLVQPVGSPLSLECTVEGTSNPNLYWYRQAAGRGLQLLFYSVGIGQISSEVPQNLSASRPQDRQFILSSKKLLLSDSGFYLCAWRGTEHANEKLFFGSGTQLSVL.

This clone was recorded once. CDR3 sequence reads: CASSPRRGSNEKLFF. In nucleotides, the CDR3 is TGTGCCAGCAGCCCAAGGAGAGGGTCTAATGAAAAACTGTTTTTT. The rearrangement links TRBV7-2 to TRBJ1-4, with D unresolved. The ends were cut back, 5 bases at V and 3 bases at J, with 13 bases in the middle. The length of the CDR3 is 15 residues. Germline V lookup: CDR1 SGHTA, CDR2 FQGNSA.

This clone is labeled medium-sized. This rearrangement joins TRBV13 to TRBJ2-7; D ambiguous. Trimming left V 0 bases short and J 0 bases short, with 9 bases between. Germline V gene sequence: CDR1 PRHDT, CDR2 FYEKMQ (reference sequence). The CDR3 consists of 15 residues. In DNA form, the CDR3 reads TGTGCCAGCAGCTTAGGCGGGCTTAGCTCCTACGAGCAGTACTTC. This translates into CASSLGGLSSYEQYF.